The 12 T cell receptor beta chains below were found in one sample sequenced in a study of blood T cell repertoires in COVID-19. TCRdb's table, derived via immunoSEQ multiplex PCR, lists solely in-frame clones and lacks some. The sample comprises about 180,000 clones, approximately 89% of which are singletons, and about 2.1% rests with the top ten. Specimen: PBMCs or T cells enriched from blood (not recorded which). The source is a woman aged 40 to 50 with acute COVID-19.

The chain joins TRBV14 to TRBJ1-2; the D is unclear. Germline V gene sequence: CDR1 SGHDN, CDR2 FVKESK. Deletions cut 3 bases from V and 8 bases from J, with 19 bases between. The CDR3 spans 15 residues. CDR3 loop: CASSHGLEGKLGYTF. The CDR3 region has the DNA TGTGCCAGCAGCCATGGGCTAGAGGGAAAGTTGGGCTACACCTTC.

The chain combines TRBV12-3 or TRBV12-4 with TRBJ1-3; D is unclear. The V and J ends lost 6 bases and 8 bases respectively, with 14 bases between them. This CDR3 has 13 residues. CDR3 nucleotides: TGTGCCAGCAGCCTCGGACGGGGAGACACCATATATTTT. It specifies CASSLGRGDTIYF.

The V gene is TRBV11-2, the J gene TRBJ2-7; possibly TRBD1 for D (5 bases). V lost 2 bases, J lost 5 bases, and 19 bases lay in between. The germline CDR1 and CDR2 sequences are SGHAT and FQNNGV. This CDR3 spans 16 amino acids. CDR3 sequence reads: CASSLLGQGLGDEQYF. In DNA form, the CDR3 reads TGTGCCAGCAGCTTATTGGGGCAGGGTTTAGGGGACGAGCAGTACTTC.

The gene calls are TRBV29-1 and TRBJ2-7; 7 nucleotides match TRBD2. Germline V gene sequence: CDR1 SQVTM, CDR2 ANQGSEA. Losses at the gene ends were 4 bases for V and 2 bases for J; bases not matched to a gene: 2. This CDR3 contains 12 residues. The CDR3 sequence: CSVGRGAYEQYF. In DNA form, the CDR3 reads TGCAGCGTTGGTCGGGGGGCCTACGAGCAGTACTTC.

This clone was seen once. The CDR3 protein is CASSEDPVSYEQYF. The CDR3 DNA reads as TGTGCCAGCAGTGAAGATCCGGTTTCCTACGAGCAGTACTTC. The V call is TRBV25-1, the J call TRBJ2-7; D not resolved. The CDR3 spans 14 residues. Trimming stripped 2 bases from V and 1 base from J, with 9 bases between. CDR1 is MGHDK, CDR2 SYGVNS, per germline.

The V call is TRBV6-5, the J call TRBJ1-5, with a tentative D call TRBD1 (6 bases). The CDR3 is made up of 15 amino acids. Germline V gene lookup returns CDR1 MNHEY and CDR2 SVGAGI. Trimming pared 6 bases from V and 5 bases from J, leaving 17 bases between. The CDR3 nucleotides read TGTGCCAGCAGCCCCCTCGGGACACCTCATCAGCCCCAGCATTTT. The encoded protein is CASSPLGTPHQPQHF.

This chain's CDR3 is CASSVEPSSRLAGDEQFF. The CDR3 coding sequence is TGTGCCAGCAGCGTGGAGCCCTCCTCTCGACTGGCTGGAGATGAGCAGTTCTTC. The gene calls are TRBV9 and TRBJ2-1; no clear D gene. Trimming removed 2 bases at V and 8 bases at J, with 26 bases between. The germline V gene encodes CDR1 SGDLS and CDR2 YYNGEE. The CDR3 runs to 18 residues.

The chain has TRBV6-5 and TRBJ2-5; 7 positions agree with TRBD1. The J segment lost 5 bases and the V segment lost 3 bases, leaving 9 bases of the junction unmatched. Germline V gene data show CDR1 as MNHEY and CDR2 as SVGAGI. CDR3 length equals 15 residues. This chain's CDR3 is CASSYFTGDSETQYF. The CDR3 region has the DNA TGTGCCAGCAGTTATTTTACAGGGGATAGCGAGACCCAGTACTTC.

The chain links TRBV4-2 to TRBJ1-1, with 8 bases that match TRBD1. Looked up from germline, CDR1 is LGHNA and CDR2 is YNFKEQ. V lost 1 base to trimming and J lost 8 bases; unmatched junction nucleotides: 15. The CDR3 spans 17 residues. Here the CDR3 DNA reads TGTGCCAGCAGCCAAGGAGTCTTGGCGCAGGGGGCTTCCGAAGCTTTCTTT. This translates into CASSQGVLAQGASEAFF.

This clone was seen more than once but under ten times. The chain has TRBV4-2 and TRBJ2-4, with D unresolved. The CDR3 extends over 15 amino acids. CDR1 and CDR2 from the germline V gene are LGHNA and YNFKEQ. V gave up 2 bases and J gave up 6 bases, with 14 bases separating them. The CDR3 DNA is TGTGCCAGCAGCCAATTAGCCTACCCGAGAAACATTCAGTACTTC. Its translation: CASSQLAYPRNIQYF.

The chain has TRBV29-1 and TRBJ2-3, with D tentatively TRBD1 (5 bases). The CDR3 has 15 residues. The germline V gene has CDR1 SQVTM and CDR2 ANQGSEA. The V and J ends lost 0 bases and 7 bases respectively, with 17 bases between them. CDR3 in amino acids: CSVEDRLQGGNTQYF. DNA for the CDR3: TGCAGCGTTGAAGATCGCCTGCAGGGTGGAAATACGCAGTATTTT.

This chain links TRBV19 with TRBJ1-1; 7 nucleotides match TRBD1. Trimming at V came to 7 bases and at J to 0 bases, leaving 5 bases not matched to a gene. Germline CDR1 reads LNHDA; CDR2 reads SQIVND (reference sequence). CDR3 length equals 14 residues. The CDR3: CASKLQGMNTEAFF. As DNA, the CDR3 is TGTGCCAGTAAACTACAGGGGATGAACACTGAAGCTTTCTTT.